Below are 24 T cell receptor beta chains sequenced from a single sample in a study of human T cells and chemical hapten exposure. TCRdb ran MiXCR on the RACE reads and lists one entry per CDR3 protein. The sample lists around 300,000 distinct CDR3 sequences; 7.5% to 8% were seen once. Time point specified: pre-sensitization, week 0. The treatment denotes: therapeutic diphenylcyclopropenone sensitization with weekly scalp DPC. Source: whole blood, taken in connection with sensitization to the hapten diphenylcyclopropenone (DPC). The receptors derive from a man aged 18-30 years with alopecia areata. Some clones in this sample may be carry-over from other donors' samples.

This clonotype was seen a few times. The rearrangement joins TRBV7-9 to TRBJ2-7; 7 positions agree with TRBD2. The CDR3 runs to 17 residues. V lost 4 bases to trimming and J lost 6 bases; unmatched junction nucleotides: 18. Germline assignment: CDR1 SEHNR and CDR2 FQNEAQ (reference sequence). In nucleotides, the CDR3 is TGTGCCAGCAGCTCACCCCTTATTGGACTAGTCATCTCCGAGCAGTACTTC. Amino acids: CASSSPLIGLVISEQYF.

This sequence joins TRBV9 and TRBJ2-1; TRBD2 agrees at 10 bases. V lost 2 bases, J lost 2 bases, and 4 bases stayed unmatched. Germline V gene lookup returns CDR1 SGDLS and CDR2 YYNGEE. The CDR3 loop spans 16 amino acids. This CDR3 is CASSVLLAGTYNEQFF. CDR3 DNA: TGTGCCAGCAGCGTCCTACTAGCGGGGACCTACAATGAGCAGTTCTTC.

In this sample, this clonotype turned up a few times. The chain recombines TRBV21-1 with TRBJ2-7. TRBV21-1 is noted as a pseudogene. The CDR3 extends over 10 amino acids. CDR3 in DNA: TGTGCCAGCAGGACCTACGAGCAGTACGTC. Translating gives CASRTYEQYV.

This clonotype was counted between two and nine times. V is TRBV6-1 and J is TRBJ2-7; 9 bases fit TRBD1. Germline trimming cut 6 bases from V and 3 bases from J; bases unmatched to any gene: 9. Germline V gives CDR1 MNHNS, CDR2 SASEGT. The CDR3 totals 15 residues. The CDR3 DNA sequence: TGTGCCAGCAGCATGGCGGGACAGGGAAACTACGAGCAGTACGTC. It yields the protein CASSMAGQGNYEQYV.

This clonotype was recorded at least ten times. CDR3 sequence reads: CSASLVQETQYF. The CDR3 region has the DNA TGCAGTGCTAGTCTCGTCCAAGAGACCCAGTACTTC. This chain joins TRBV20-1 and TRBJ2-5; no clear D gene. The V gene lost 3 bases and the J gene lost 1 base, with 6 bases spanning the gap. Germline assignment: CDR1 DFQATT and CDR2 SNEGSKA (reference sequence). CDR3 size: 12 residues.

This chain joins TRBV10-1 and TRBJ1-1, with D uncertain. The CDR3 contains 15 residues. Trimming removed 0 bases at V and 1 base at J, with 9 bases between. Per the germline V gene, CDR1 is WNHNN and CDR2 is SYGVQD (reference sequence). CDR3 sequence (DNA): TGCGCCAGCAGTGAGTCCGGGGAAGGGAACACTGAAGCTTTCTTT. This codes for CASSESGEGNTEAFF.

This clonotype has just a few counts. The chain couples TRBV20-1 to TRBJ1-1; perhaps TRBD1 as D (5 bases). Germline CDR1 is DFQATT and CDR2 is SNEGSKA (reference sequence). V lost 8 bases and J lost 6, with 16 bases in between. This CDR3 has 12 amino acids. The CDR3 nucleotides read TGCAGTCTGGACGGGGGAGGGTCTGAAGCTTTCTTT. The encoded protein is CSLDGGGSEAFF.

The sample holds a few counts of this clonotype. V usage is TRBV14 and J usage is TRBJ1-1, with D unresolved. The length of the CDR3 is 13 residues. Germline lookup yields CDR1 SGHDN and CDR2 FVKESK. V was pared by 1 base and J by 5 bases, with 8 bases between. The DNA of the CDR3 is TGTGCCAGCAGCCAAGTGGATGTGACTGAAGCTTTCTTT. Protein product: CASSQVDVTEAFF.

CDR3 DNA sequence: TGTGCCAGCAGCTTAGTCTCAGGGGGTCAGCCCCAGCATTTT. Its translation is CASSLVSGGQPQHF. The gene calls are TRBV7-2 and TRBJ1-5, with 7 bases identical to TRBD1. Germline CDR1 and CDR2: SGHTA and FQGNSA. Losses at the gene ends were 1 base for V and 6 bases for J; bases not matched to a gene: 3. This CDR3 region has 14 residues.

This clonotype was picked up a small number of times. This CDR3 is CASSVARTDTQYF. The CDR3 DNA follows: TGTGCCAGCAGCGTAGCCCGAACAGATACGCAGTATTTT. The chain couples TRBV9 to TRBJ2-3; D gene unclear. V lost 0 bases to trimming and J lost 3 bases, with 5 bases between them. This CDR3 region has 13 residues. The germline gives CDR1 SGDLS, CDR2 YYNGEE.

Here the CDR3 DNA reads TGTGCCAGCACCTCAAGGTATGGGGGTGGAGATACGCAGTATTTT. Encoded protein: CASTSRYGGGDTQYF. The chain combines TRBV4-2 with TRBJ2-3; D possibly uses TRBD1 or TRBD2 (5 bases each). The CDR3 is made up of 15 amino acids. Trimming removed 7 bases from V and 5 bases from J, with 19 bases in between. Germline CDR1 LGHNA, CDR2 YNFKEQ.

This clonotype was found a few times. This sequence joins TRBV6-6 and TRBJ1-5; D ambiguous. V was trimmed by 2 bases and J by 4 bases, leaving 6 bases between them. Germline CDR1 and CDR2: MNHNY and SVGAGI (reference sequence). This CDR3 contains 13 residues. CDR3 amino acids: CASSYLFNQPQHF. The CDR3 DNA reads TGTGCCAGCAGTTACCTTTTTAATCAGCCCCAGCATTTT.

The chain has TRBV27 and TRBJ1-5; D remains ambiguous. Germline CDR1 reads MNHEY; CDR2 reads SMNVEV (reference sequence). The CDR3 sequence is 14 residues long. The V end lost 3 bases, the J end lost 5 bases, and 11 bases lay between the germline ends. CDR3 coding DNA: TGTGCCAGCAGTTTTGATCGGAGCTATCAGCCCCAGCATTTT. It is translated as CASSFDRSYQPQHF.

The table lists this clonotype with a few counts. This rearrangement joins TRBV7-2 to TRBJ1-6; D might be TRBD1 (6 bases). The CDR3 runs to 16 residues. Germline CDR1 is SGHTA and CDR2 is FQGNSA. The ends were cut back, 6 bases at V and 8 bases at J, with 20 bases in the middle. The CDR3 region is CASSSRPPGDYSPLHF. For the CDR3, the DNA is TGTGCCAGCAGTTCAAGACCCCCAGGGGATTATTCACCCCTCCACTTT. The full variable domain, its missing parts supplied by reference TRBV7-2 and TRBJ1-6, is GAGVSQSPSNKVTEKGKDVELRCDPISGHTALYWYRQSLGQGLEFLIYFQGNSAPDKSGLPSDRFSAERTGGSVSTLTIQRTQQEDSAVYLCASSSRPPGDYSPLHFGNGTRLTVT.

V gene TRBV6-2 or TRBV6-3 combines with J gene TRBJ2-5; a weak D match, TRBD1 (6 bases). Trimming pared 6 bases from V and 2 bases from J, leaving 13 bases between. CDR1 MNHEY and CDR2 SVGEGT come from the germline V gene. The CDR3 length is 14 residues. CDR3 coding DNA: TGTGCCAGCAGCCAAGACAGGTTTCAAGAGACCCAGTACTTC. It codes for CASSQDRFQETQYF.

This clonotype was recorded a few times. This sequence joins TRBV10-3 and TRBJ1-2; tentative D call: TRBD1 (5 bases). Germline V lookup: CDR1 ENHRY, CDR2 SYGVKD. Trimming removed 6 bases at V and 4 bases at J, with 12 bases between. This CDR3 has 13 residues. The CDR3 spells CAISPSDTYGYTF. The DNA of the CDR3 is TGTGCCATCAGCCCCTCGGACACCTATGGCTACACCTTC.

V gene TRBV27 combines with J gene TRBJ1-4; no clear D. With 3 bases removed from V and 7 bases from J, the gap between germline ends came to 6 bases. This CDR3 is 12 amino acids long. In germline, CDR1 is MNHEY, CDR2 SMNVEV (reference sequence). CDR3 amino acids: CASSFNGEKLFF. As DNA, the CDR3 is TGTGCCAGCAGTTTCAACGGTGAAAAACTGTTTTTT.

In its sample, this clonotype was seen many times. The chain couples TRBV12-3 or TRBV12-4 to TRBJ1-2, with TRBD1 matching 10 bases. The CDR3 is 13 residues long. J lost 4 bases, V lost 6 bases, and 2 bases had no gene match. CDR3 in amino acids: CASSRQGAYGYTF. CDR3 sequence (DNA): TGTGCCAGCAGCCGACAGGGGGCCTATGGCTACACCTTC.

This clonotype was counted a few times. The J gene is TRBJ1-6, the V gene TRBV6-2 or TRBV6-3, with a possible D match to TRBD1 (6 bases). V shed 5 bases and J shed 0 bases, with 17 bases lying between them. Germline values: CDR1 MNHEY, CDR2 SVGEGT. The CDR3 contains 18 residues. CDR3 sequence: CASSELQGPSSYNSPLHF. The CDR3 nucleotides are TGTGCCAGCAGTGAACTACAGGGCCCGAGCTCCTATAATTCACCCCTCCACTTT.

Only a few counts were recorded for this clonotype. V usage is TRBV6-2 or TRBV6-3 and J usage is TRBJ2-5; 13 bases map to TRBD2. The trim removed 6 bases at V and 5 bases at J, leaving 9 bases unmatched. Germline CDR1 MNHEY, CDR2 SVGEGT. CDR3 length: 16 residues. CDR3 protein: CASSRATSGGSETQYF. The CDR3 DNA sequence: TGTGCCAGCAGCCGCGCGACTAGCGGGGGGTCGGAGACCCAGTACTTC.

This CDR3 reads CASSQVAGDYEQYF. CDR3 DNA sequence: TGCGCCAGCAGCCAAGTGGCAGGGGACTACGAGCAGTACTTC. The chain joins TRBV4-3 to TRBJ2-7, with D tentatively TRBD1 (6 bases). V was cut by 1 base and J by 3 bases, with 10 bases left in between. The germline V gene has CDR1 LGHNA and CDR2 YSLEER. The CDR3 contains 14 residues.

V and J are TRBV20-1 and TRBJ2-2; D is possibly TRBD2 (6 bases). The CDR3 runs 15 residues. Germline CDR1 is DFQATT and CDR2 is SNEGSKA (reference sequence). Trimming pared 1 base from V and 5 bases from J, leaving 14 bases between. The CDR3 spells CSARVEGRGTGELFF. Here the CDR3 DNA reads TGCAGTGCTAGAGTGGAGGGGCGCGGTACCGGGGAGCTGTTTTTT.

This clonotype has a handful of counts. The J gene is TRBJ2-3, the V gene TRBV7-2, with D perhaps TRBD2 (5 bases). Trimming took off 3 bases at V and 2 bases at J, with 9 bases between the two ends. The CDR3 totals 14 residues. In germline, CDR1 is SGHTA, CDR2 FQGNSA. This chain's CDR3 is CASSLGEYTDTQYF. CDR3 coding DNA: TGTGCCAGCAGCTTGGGAGAGTACACAGATACGCAGTATTTT.

With regard to this clonotype: This sequence may be a read error, since a much larger clone differs from it by one base. This chain uses TRBV20-1 with TRBJ1-1; TRBD1 agrees at 7 bases. The CDR3 spans 13 residues. V was pared by 7 bases and J by 1 base, with 6 bases of the junction left unmatched. Germline values: CDR1 DFQATT, CDR2 SNEGSKA (reference sequence). The CDR3 DNA follows: TGCAGTGATTGGACAGGAAGGAACACTGAAGCTTTCTTT. It encodes CSDWTGRNTEAFF.